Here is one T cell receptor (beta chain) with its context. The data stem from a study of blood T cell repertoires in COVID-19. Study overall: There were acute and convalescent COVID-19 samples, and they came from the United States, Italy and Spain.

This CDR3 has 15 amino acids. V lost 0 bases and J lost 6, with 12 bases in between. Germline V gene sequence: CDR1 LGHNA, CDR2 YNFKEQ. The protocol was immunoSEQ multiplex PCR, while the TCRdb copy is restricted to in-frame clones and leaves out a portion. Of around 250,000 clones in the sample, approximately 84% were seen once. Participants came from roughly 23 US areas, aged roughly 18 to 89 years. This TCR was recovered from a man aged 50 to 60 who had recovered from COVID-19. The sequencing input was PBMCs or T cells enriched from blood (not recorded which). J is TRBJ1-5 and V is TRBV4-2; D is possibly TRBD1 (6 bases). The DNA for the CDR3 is TGTGCCAGCAGCCAAGAGGGAGGGGGGGGTCAGCCCCAGCATTTT. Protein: CASSQEGGGGQPQHF.